These 27 T cell receptor beta chains were all obtained from the same sample, sequenced in a study of identical twins. TCRdb processed the 5' RACE reads anew with MiXCR; each CDR3 protein has one entry. The repertoire has around 550,000 distinct CDR3 sequences, over 12% of them found once; the top ten carry 0.35% to 0.45%. The same data also contributed to another study, on yellow fever vaccine responses in identical twins.

Source material: CD4+ T cells sorted from blood. Receptors originate from a woman aged 18 to 35 in good health.

This chain connects TRBV4-2 to TRBJ2-1; D is perhaps TRBD1 (6 bases). Trimming took off 1 base at V and 0 bases at J, with 10 bases between the two ends. From germline, CDR1 is LGHNA and CDR2 YNFKEQ. The CDR3 is made up of 16 amino acids. CDR3 nucleotides: TGTGCCAGCAGCCAAGGCAGGGGAAGCTCCTACAATGAGCAGTTCTTC. Translation: CASSQGRGSSYNEQFF.

This chain uses TRBV6-1 with TRBJ1-6; D gene ambiguous. V lost 6 bases to trimming and J lost 5 bases, with 17 bases between them. Looked up from germline, CDR1 is MNHNS and CDR2 is SASEGT. The CDR3 consists of 16 residues. The CDR3 spells CASSPRRQRDNSPLHF. CDR3 nucleotides: TGTGCCAGCAGCCCCCGGAGGCAGAGAGATAATTCACCCCTCCACTTT.

The chain combines TRBV5-6 with TRBJ1-1; no firm D call. The CDR3 spans 13 residues. Trimming pared 0 bases from V and 7 bases from J, leaving 10 bases between. CDR1 SGHDT and CDR2 YYEEEE come from the germline V gene. The DNA for the CDR3 is TGTGCCAGCAGCTTGGTAGGGTTCCTTGAAGCTTTCTTT. Residues: CASSLVGFLEAFF.

There are a few counts of this clonotype. The chain uses TRBV9 and TRBJ2-3; possibly TRBD1 for D (6 bases). The V gene lost 1 base and the J gene lost 4 bases, with 10 bases spanning the gap. Germline V gene lookup returns CDR1 SGDLS and CDR2 YYNGEE. The CDR3 runs 14 residues. For the CDR3, the DNA is TGTGCCAGCAGCGTAACGTACAGGGCAGATACGCAGTATTTT. Residues: CASSVTYRADTQYF.

This clonotype was found a few times. The chain has TRBV24-1 and TRBJ2-1; TRBD2 aligns across 10 bases. CDR1 and CDR2 from the germline V gene are KGHDR and SFDVKD. V was pared by 7 bases and J by 5 bases, with 7 bases of the junction left unmatched. This CDR3 is 15 amino acids long. DNA of the CDR3: TGTGCCACCAGCCCTAGCGGGAGAAAAGACAATGAGCAGTTCTTC. Translating gives CATSPSGRKDNEQFF.

This clonotype came up a few times. V usage is TRBV7-2 and J usage is TRBJ1-5; 9 bases map to TRBD1. Trimming removed 10 bases from V and 4 bases from J; junction bases left unmatched: 14. This CDR3 has 16 amino acids. Germline assignment: CDR1 SGHTA and CDR2 FQGNSA. DNA of the CDR3: TGTGCCACCCAAGCCGGGACAGGGAGATCAAATCAGCCCCAGCATTTT. Translated, it gives CATQAGTGRSNQPQHF. The full variable domain, completed using reference TRBV7-2 and TRBJ1-5, is GAGVSQSPSNKVTEKGKDVELRCDPISGHTALYWYRQSLGQGLEFLIYFQGNSAPDKSGLPSDRFSAERTGGSVSTLTIQRTQQEDSAVYLCATQAGTGRSNQPQHFGDGTRLSIL.

In this sample, this clonotype turned up a few times. The rearrangement joins TRBV29-1 to TRBJ2-3, with unresolved D. The CDR3 is 12 residues long. The V gene lost 5 bases and the J gene lost 2 bases, with 8 bases spanning the gap. Germline V lookup: CDR1 SQVTM, CDR2 ANQGSEA. The CDR3 loop reads CSVRSYTDTQYF. The DNA of the CDR3 is TGCAGCGTTAGGAGCTACACAGATACGCAGTATTTT.

This clonotype was counted only a few times. The V and J genes are TRBV12-3 or TRBV12-4 and TRBJ2-3, with a weak D call TRBD1 (6 bases). Trimming left V 3 bases short and J 4 bases short, with 17 bases between. The CDR3 has 16 residues. CDR3 region: CASSLNPGTTSDTQYF. The CDR3 DNA sequence: TGTGCCAGCAGTTTGAACCCGGGGACAACCTCAGATACGCAGTATTTT.

Details on this clonotype: The junction differs from germline at one of its ends, possibly a read error. V is TRBV20-1 and J is TRBJ2-5; 12 nucleotides agree with TRBD2. CDR1 is DFQATT, CDR2 SNEGSKA, per germline (reference sequence). The CDR3 consists of 11 residues. CDR3 amino acids: CSATGTSGRVF. The CDR3 DNA sequence: TGCAGTGCAACTGGGACTAGCGGGCGCGTCTTC.

This clonotype occurred a few times. In DNA, the CDR3 is TGCGCCAGCAGCTTGGTTCGAGCCTACAATGAGCAGTTCTTC. Translating gives CASSLVRAYNEQFF. The chain combines TRBV5-1 with TRBJ2-1, with D uncertain. V lost 0 bases, J lost 2 bases, and 6 bases lay in between. Germline CDR1 reads SGHRS; CDR2 reads YFSETQ. This CDR3 has 14 residues.

The V and J genes are TRBV12-3 or TRBV12-4 and TRBJ2-2; 9 bases map to TRBD1. The V gene end was trimmed by 7 bases and the J gene end by 5 bases; junction bases not matched to a gene: 11. The CDR3 extends over 16 amino acids. The CDR3 bases are TGTGCCAGCATCCCCCGCTTGACAGGGGGGACCGGGGAGCTGTTTTTT. Translation gives CASIPRLTGGTGELFF.

The V gene is TRBV12-3 or TRBV12-4, the J gene TRBJ2-1; TRBD2 matches at 11 bases. The CDR3 has 18 amino acids. V was pared by 4 bases and J by 4 bases, with 12 bases of the junction left unmatched. The CDR3, as DNA: TGTGCCAGCAGTTCCCGTTTTAGCGGGAGGGCCGGTTACAATGAGCAGTTCTTC. Translation: CASSSRFSGRAGYNEQFF.

The sample holds a few counts of this clonotype. The chain is built from TRBV7-9 and TRBJ1-6; 8 bases line up with TRBD1. CDR1 SEHNR and CDR2 FQNEAQ come from the germline V gene (reference sequence). Trimming cost V 5 bases and J 9 bases; bases outside gene matches: 9. This CDR3 contains 15 residues. The CDR3 is CASSPEGQGVSPLHF. The CDR3 DNA sequence: TGTGCCAGCAGCCCAGAAGGACAGGGAGTTTCACCCCTCCACTTT.

This clonotype occurred a few times. The V and J genes are TRBV20-1 and TRBJ1-2; D is unclear. V shed 3 bases and J shed 7 bases, with 9 bases lying between them. CDR3 length: 11 residues. In germline, CDR1 is DFQATT, CDR2 SNEGSKA (reference sequence). CDR3 bases: TGCAGTGCTAGTGAAGGGTTTGGCTACACCTTC. Translating it yields CSASEGFGYTF.

Only a few counts were recorded for this clonotype. The genes are TRBV20-1 and TRBJ2-1, with D perhaps being TRBD1 or TRBD2 (6 bases each). Trimming shortened V by 4 bases and J by 2 bases, and 18 bases separated the two germline ends. Per germline, CDR1 DFQATT and CDR2 SNEGSKA (reference sequence). This CDR3 spans 16 amino acids. CDR3 coding DNA: TGCAGTGCTATTGGAGGGGGACGAAGAACCTACAATGAGCAGTTCTTC. This gives the protein CSAIGGGRRTYNEQFF.

The chain carries TRBV18 and TRBJ2-7; 8 nucleotides align to TRBD2. CDR1 is KGHSH, CDR2 LQKENI, per germline. The J segment lost 1 base and the V segment lost 6 bases, leaving 5 bases of the junction unmatched. The length of the CDR3 is 14 residues. The CDR3 nucleotides are TGTGCCAGCTCGGTCAAGCGGGAGTCCTACGAGCAGTACTTC. This gives the protein CASSVKRESYEQYF.

This clonotype was counted between two and nine times. The J gene is TRBJ2-5, the V gene TRBV6-6; D ambiguous. The CDR3 consists of 12 residues. V was trimmed by 4 bases and J by 5 bases, leaving 8 bases between them. Germline assignment: CDR1 MNHNY and CDR2 SVGAGI (reference sequence). The CDR3 DNA reads as TGTGCCAGCAGTTCGGTCCTGGAGACCCAGTACTTC. This gives the protein CASSSVLETQYF.

The chain recombines TRBV10-3 with TRBJ2-7; a weak D match, TRBD2 (6 bases). Germline V lookup: CDR1 ENHRY, CDR2 SYGVKD. This CDR3 spans 14 amino acids. V was pared by 4 bases and J by 7 bases, with 17 bases between. The CDR3 reads CAISVSGLSGEQYF. DNA for the CDR3: TGTGCCATCAGTGTGTCGGGACTCTCGGGGGAGCAGTACTTC.

This clonotype was counted many times. This chain joins TRBV7-9 and TRBJ2-7, with TRBD1 matching over 7 bases. Germline assignment: CDR1 SEHNR and CDR2 FQNEAQ (reference sequence). Trimming cost V 5 bases and J 1 base; bases outside gene matches: 5. The CDR3 runs 14 residues. In DNA form, the CDR3 reads TGTGCCAGCAGCCGACAGGGTGGATCCTACGAGCAGTACGTC. This codes for CASSRQGGSYEQYV.

DNA of the CDR3: TGTGCCAGCAGTGGGGGGATTCCCCCTAAAGATACGCAGTATTTT. It specifies CASSGGIPPKDTQYF. The rearrangement links TRBV7-9 to TRBJ2-3; D is perhaps TRBD2 (6 bases). CDR3 length equals 15 residues. Germline CDR1 reads SEHNR; CDR2 reads FQNEAQ (reference sequence). Between the trimmed V and J ends, which lost 6 bases and 5 bases, there was a span of 18 bases.

The chain couples TRBV12-3 or TRBV12-4 to TRBJ2-3; no clear D gene. The CDR3 is 13 amino acids. V was trimmed by 3 bases and J by 7 bases, leaving 11 bases between them. DNA for the CDR3: TGTGCCAGCAGTTTGAGTAGTAGCTATACGCAGTATTTT. Translating gives CASSLSSSYTQYF.

This clonotype was detected many times. V gene TRBV28 combines with J gene TRBJ2-7, with D possibly TRBD1 on 6 matching bases. Germline CDR1 reads MDHEN; CDR2 reads SYDVKM. CDR3 length equals 14 residues. V gave up 4 bases and J gave up 0 bases, with 10 bases separating them. The CDR3 protein is CASSSGQGSYEQYV. As DNA, the CDR3 is TGTGCCAGCAGTTCGGGACAAGGCTCCTACGAGCAGTACGTC.

This clonotype turned up a few times. The chain is built from TRBV2 and TRBJ2-7, with 9 bases fitting TRBD1. Trimming took 11 bases from V and 6 from J; bases not matched to a gene: 11. The germline V gene has CDR1 SNHLY and CDR2 FYNNEI. This CDR3 region has 13 residues. The DNA of the CDR3 is TGTGCCGGCGGGGACAGGGAAACTTCCGAGCAGTACTTC. Translated: CAGGDRETSEQYF.

This chain joins TRBV27 and TRBJ1-5; D may be TRBD1 (5 bases). CDR1 and CDR2 (germline): MNHEY, SMNVEV (reference sequence). This CDR3 region has 14 residues. The V end lost 2 bases, the J end lost 7 bases, and 12 bases lay between the germline ends. This CDR3 reads CASSLREDIQPQHF. The CDR3 region has the DNA TGTGCCAGCAGTTTACGGGAGGACATCCAGCCCCAGCATTTT.

This clonotype was found a few times. The rearrangement links TRBV5-1 to TRBJ2-2; D not certain. The V end lost 1 base, the J end lost 1 base, and 14 bases lay between the germline ends. The germline V gene encodes CDR1 SGHRS and CDR2 YFSETQ. The CDR3 is made up of 17 amino acids. The DNA of the CDR3 is TGCGCCAGCAGCTTGTACTCTGGCGTTCTGAACACCGGGGAGCTGTTTTTT. Translating gives CASSLYSGVLNTGELFF. Using reference TRBV5-1 and TRBJ2-2 for the parts outside the CDR3, the full variable domain is KAGVTQTPRYLIKTRGQQVTLSCSPISGHRSVSWYQQTPGQGLQFLFEYFSETQRNKGNFPGRFSGRQFSNSRSEMNVSTLELGDSALYLCASSLYSGVLNTGELFFGEGSRLTVL.

This clonotype turned up a few times. The genes are TRBV5-1 and TRBJ2-3, with 12 bases matching TRBD2. This CDR3 has 16 residues. Germline V gene sequence: CDR1 SGHRS, CDR2 YFSETQ. Unmatched junction bases numbered 4, after V lost 4 bases and J lost 1 base. CDR3: CASSPGTSGRTDTQYF. CDR3 in DNA: TGCGCCAGCAGCCCCGGGACTAGCGGGCGCACAGATACGCAGTATTTT.

This clonotype has just a few counts. The V call is TRBV2, the J call TRBJ2-7, with 10 bases identical to TRBD2. The germline V gene has CDR1 SNHLY and CDR2 FYNNEI. The CDR3 contains 14 residues. The V and J ends lost 4 bases and 3 bases, in that order; junction bases with no gene match: 3. The DNA of the CDR3 is TGTGCCAGCAGTGGCGGACTAGCGGTCTACGAGCAGTACTTC. Protein sequence: CASSGGLAVYEQYF.